The clone carrying this TCR beta chain was seen more than once but under ten times. Its cognate antigen is unknown. The data derive from a study of shared clonotypes between healthy human individuals. Study at large: A couple of female and three male donors aged 18 to 49 were enrolled. Study findings and constraints: Generally, naive subsets came out with larger estimated richness than memory subsets.

Every donor, a Caucasian adult, lived in Nashville, Tennessee. Naive CD45RA+ and memory CD45RA-negative subsets were split from CD4+ cells. TCRdb keeps only in-frame clones here, not all; method: immunoSEQ multiplex PCR. The repertoire holds nearly 1,000,000 clones, with less than 85% as singletons. The TCR was taken from a man aged 18 to 35 in good health. Sequences were obtained from memory CD4+ T cells sorted from blood. Stated subset: CD45RA-negative fraction.

This chain's CDR3 is CASRDSRGHGDTQYF. The CDR3 bases are TGTGCCAGCAGGGACTCCAGGGGGCACGGAGATACGCAGTATTTT. The chain links TRBV28 to TRBJ2-3, with 8 bases matching TRBD1. The length of the CDR3 is 15 residues. J was trimmed by 5 bases and V by 6 bases; bases with no gene match: 10. The germline V gene encodes CDR1 MDHEN and CDR2 SYDVKM.